This TCR beta chain appears in the sequencing data of a study of blood T cell repertoires in COVID-19. V lost 4 bases to trimming and J lost 6 bases; unmatched junction nucleotides: 3. Germline loops: CDR1 MNHEY, CDR2 SMNVEV (reference sequence). The CDR3 length is 13 residues. Clones were sequenced by immunoSEQ multiplex PCR, and TCRdb holds only the in-frame ones, with some missing. The table shows about 420,000 clones, with roughly 90% occurring only once. The chain carries TRBV27 and TRBJ2-4; the match to TRBD1 covers 7 bases. The receptor was isolated from a young man with COVID-19, enrolled during active disease. The sample comprised peripheral blood. The CDR3 DNA reads TGTGCCAGCAGTTCCGACAGGGTAAACATTCAGTACTTC. It specifies CASSSDRVNIQYF.